This TCR beta chain was observed in a study of OX40 agonist ivuxolimab in advanced cancers. Study observations and caveats: Which antigen the expanded peripheral T cells recognized is unknown.

A word on this clone: Its antigen is unidentified.

Libraries were prepared by immunoSEQ multiplex PCR; TCRdb keeps only in-frame clonotypes and omits some of them. The table includes about 160,000 clones, approximately 94% detected once. V was shortened by 3 bases and J by 4 bases, with 13 bases between the two germline ends. There are 15 residues in the CDR3. Germline V CDR1 and CDR2: MRHNA, SNTAGT. Autoimmune disease history or systemic immunosuppression was exclusionary. This receptor was taken from an adult with an advanced solid tumor such as melanoma, head and neck, liver or kidney cancer. The J gene is TRBJ1-5, the V gene TRBV6-4; no definite D call. This specimen was CD4+ or CD8+ T cells sorted from blood, taken in a trial of the OX40 agonist ivuxolimab. CDR3 sequence (DNA): TGTGCCAGCAGTGAGTTCCGCCTTTGGAATCAGCCCCAGCATTTT. It codes for CASSEFRLWNQPQHF.